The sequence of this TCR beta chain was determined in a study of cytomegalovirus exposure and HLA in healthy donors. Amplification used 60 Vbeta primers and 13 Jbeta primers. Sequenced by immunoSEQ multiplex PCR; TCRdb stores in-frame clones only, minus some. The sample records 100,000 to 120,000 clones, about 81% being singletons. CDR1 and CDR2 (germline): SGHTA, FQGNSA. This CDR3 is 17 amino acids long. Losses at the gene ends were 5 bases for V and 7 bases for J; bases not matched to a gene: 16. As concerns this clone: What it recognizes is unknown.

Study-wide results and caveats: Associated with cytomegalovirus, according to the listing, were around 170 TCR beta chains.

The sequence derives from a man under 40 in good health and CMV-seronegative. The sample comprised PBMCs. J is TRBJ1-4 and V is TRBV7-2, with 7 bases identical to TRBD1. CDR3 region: CASSRGGRGLGGEKLFF. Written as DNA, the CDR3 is TGTGCCAGCAGCCGAGGGGGCAGGGGCTTGGGCGGTGAAAAACTGTTTTTT.